What follows is one TCR beta chain and its context. The antigen remains undetermined. There are 15 residues in the CDR3. V shed 1 base and J shed 2 bases, with 12 bases lying between them. The V gene's germline CDR1 is SGHAT and CDR2 FQNNGV. The entry originates in a study of T cell responses to AZD1222 COVID-19 vaccine. Study in general: The study pooled second doses at about 4 or about 12 weeks. General study results and limits: With two AZD1222 doses given, Spike-specific TCR breadth and depth both rose.

Clones were read by immunoSEQ multiplex PCR, and TCRdb kept only the in-frame ones, dropping some. The table has 25,000 to 30,000 clones, 93% seen once; the top ten hold roughly 7.3%. The TCR originated in an adult in good health. The sequences come from peripheral blood, collected on day 0 of AZD1222 vaccination. The chain carries TRBV11-2 and TRBJ2-7, with D unresolved. CDR3 protein: CASSLGRLSPYEQYF. In nucleotides, the CDR3 is TGTGCCAGCAGCTTAGGCAGACTGTCCCCCTACGAGCAGTACTTC. The variable domain in full, with the rest retrieved from reference TRBV11-2 and TRBJ2-7, is EAGVAQSPRYKIIEKRQSVAFWCNPISGHATLYWYQQILGQGPKLLIQFQNNGVVDDSQLPKDRFSAERLKGVDSTLKIQPAKLEDSAVYLCASSLGRLSPYEQYFGPGTRLTVT.